These 30 T cell receptor beta chains came from one sample sequenced in a study of T-cell memory formation after mild COVID-19. Each CDR3 protein is one row after TCRdb ran MiXCR on the 5' RACE reads. The repertoire holds about 560,000 distinct CDR3 sequences, 17% seen once, with approximately 8.1% in the top ten. The sequencing sample was made of PBMCs or a T cell subset sorted from them (not recorded which). The receptors stem from an adult woman who had mild COVID-19 (a few samples of this study predate the infection). Cell type and time point are not known.

The V call is TRBV5-1, the J call TRBJ2-5; D is possibly TRBD1 or TRBD2 (5 bases each). Trimming cost V 0 bases and J 0 bases, with 9 bases left between them. Germline loops: CDR1 SGHRS, CDR2 YFSETQ. The CDR3 totals 15 residues. CDR3 sequence reads: CASSLEGPYQETQYF. CDR3 sequence (DNA): TGCGCCAGCAGCTTGGAGGGACCGTACCAAGAGACCCAGTACTTC.

This clonotype was counted a few times. V usage is TRBV20-1 and J usage is TRBJ2-1; weak D call: TRBD2 (6 bases). CDR1 is DFQATT and CDR2 is SNEGSKA in the germline V gene (reference sequence). The germline V and J ends were trimmed by 6 bases and 0 bases, with 24 bases remaining between them. The CDR3 is 18 residues long. The CDR3 sequence is CSASPSGVASPSYNEQFF. The CDR3 DNA reads TGCAGTGCCAGCCCATCGGGGGTAGCGAGCCCCTCCTACAATGAGCAGTTCTTC.

This clonotype was counted between two and nine times. This chain links TRBV27 with TRBJ2-1; 9 bases map to TRBD2. Germline values: CDR1 MNHEY, CDR2 SMNVEV (reference sequence). The CDR3 contains 17 residues. V dropped 4 bases and J dropped 5; count of bases not matched to a gene: 12. CDR3 residues: CASSSRLAAALDNEQFF. CDR3 bases: TGTGCCAGCAGTTCGAGACTAGCGGCGGCTCTAGACAATGAGCAGTTCTTC.

J is TRBJ1-5 and V is TRBV20-1; TRBD1 agrees at 10 bases. Per germline, CDR1 DFQATT and CDR2 SNEGSKA (reference sequence). CDR3 size: 17 residues. Germline trimming cut 6 bases from V and 0 bases from J; bases unmatched to any gene: 11. The CDR3 loop reads CSANSDRGHYSNQPQHF. The CDR3, as DNA: TGCAGTGCGAATAGTGACAGGGGGCATTATAGCAATCAGCCCCAGCATTTT.

This clonotype showed up just a few times. This rearrangement joins TRBV12-3 or TRBV12-4 to TRBJ2-7; D is uncertain. The CDR3 runs to 12 residues. V shed 5 bases and J shed 5 bases, with 10 bases lying between them. The CDR3 DNA reads TGTGCCAGCAGTCCCCCCCAGAACGAGCAGTACTTC. This sequence encodes CASSPPQNEQYF.

This clonotype was counted a few times. This chain uses TRBV9 with TRBJ2-7, with D unresolved. The length of the CDR3 is 16 residues. Germline-derived CDR1 and CDR2 are SGDLS and YYNGEE. V was clipped by 0 bases and J by 4 bases, with 17 bases between them. CDR3 nucleotides: TGTGCCAGCAGCGTAGGCTCCGGCAAGTTTTTTTACGAGCAGTACTTC. Protein sequence: CASSVGSGKFFYEQYF.

V and J are TRBV3-1 and TRBJ2-2, with a possible D match to TRBD1 (5 bases). V lost 3 bases and J 6 bases, leaving 11 bases between the germline ends. CDR1 LGHDT and CDR2 YNNKEL come from the germline V gene (reference sequence). There are 14 residues in the CDR3. This CDR3 is CASSHYGAAGELFF. DNA of the CDR3: TGTGCCAGCAGCCATTATGGGGCGGCCGGGGAGCTGTTTTTT.

A few counts support this clonotype. The V call is TRBV24-1, the J call TRBJ2-2; 9 bases map to TRBD2. The length of the CDR3 is 16 residues. V was clipped by 2 bases and J by 7 bases; unmatched bases: 7. Germline V gives CDR1 KGHDR, CDR2 SFDVKD. The CDR3 spells CATSDYAGGLNGELFF. The DNA for the CDR3 is TGTGCCACCAGTGATTACGCGGGAGGGCTTAACGGGGAGCTGTTTTTT.

The rearrangement links TRBV7-2 to TRBJ1-5; D call uncertain. V shed 5 bases and J shed 9 bases, with 17 bases lying between them. Germline assignment: CDR1 SGHTA and CDR2 FQGNSA. The CDR3 covers 14 residues. The CDR3 here is CASSLGWPGRPQHF. In DNA, the CDR3 is TGTGCCAGCAGCCTCGGGTGGCCCGGGCGGCCCCAGCATTTT.

This clonotype was picked up a small number of times. This rearrangement joins TRBV7-9 to TRBJ2-1; 7 bases map to TRBD2. This CDR3 has 16 amino acids. The germline gives CDR1 SEHNR, CDR2 FQNEAQ (reference sequence). V was clipped by 4 bases and J by 3 bases; unmatched bases: 9. The CDR3 spells CASSSDLAENYNEQFF. The CDR3 bases are TGTGCCAGCAGCTCCGATCTAGCGGAGAACTACAATGAGCAGTTCTTC. Supplemented by reference TRBV7-9 and TRBJ2-1, the full variable domain reads DTGVSQNPRHKITKRGQNVTFRCDPISEHNRLYWYRQTLGQGPEFLTYFQNEAQLEKSRLLSDRFSAERPKGSFSTLEIQRTEQGDSAMYLCASSSDLAENYNEQFFGPGTRLTVL.

The chain joins TRBV7-8 to TRBJ2-3; tentatively, D is TRBD1 (5 bases). The CDR3 length is 16 residues. Germline V lookup: CDR1 SGHVS, CDR2 FQNEAQ. Between the trimmed V and J ends, which lost 0 bases and 2 bases, there was a span of 12 bases. CDR3 nucleotides: TGTGCCAGCAGCTTAGCGCAGGGATTGAACACAGATACGCAGTATTTT. Translated, it gives CASSLAQGLNTDTQYF.

This clonotype was recorded a few times. The V call is TRBV19, the J call TRBJ2-7; 8 bases agree with TRBD2. Germline V CDR1 and CDR2: LNHDA, SQIVND (reference sequence). The CDR3 runs to 15 residues. Losses at the gene ends were 1 base for V and 2 bases for J; bases not matched to a gene: 4. CDR3 bases: TGTGCCAGTAGTATAGCCCAGCGGGAGCCCTACGAGCAGTACTTC. It codes for CASSIAQREPYEQYF.

The J gene is TRBJ1-1, the V gene TRBV27, with 8 nucleotides matching TRBD1. Germline V gives CDR1 MNHEY, CDR2 SMNVEV (reference sequence). V was pared by 2 bases and J by 4 bases, with 9 bases of the junction left unmatched. This CDR3 region has 16 residues. The CDR3 loop is CASSLGFFTGGTEAFF. The CDR3 DNA is TGTGCCAGCAGTTTAGGATTTTTTACAGGGGGCACTGAAGCTTTCTTT.

As regards this clonotype: The junction differs from germline at one of its ends, possibly a read error. The chain is built from TRBV3-1 and TRBJ2-1; 12 positions agree with TRBD2. This CDR3 spans 15 amino acids. Germline CDR1 reads LGHDT; CDR2 reads YNNKEL (reference sequence). The CDR3 sequence is CASSPGLAGLNEKFF. DNA of the CDR3: TGTGCCAGCAGCCCCGGACTAGCGGGGTTAAATGAGAAGTTCTTC.

This rearrangement joins TRBV20-1 to TRBJ2-3; 16 nucleotides line up with TRBD2. CDR1 and CDR2 from the germline V gene are DFQATT and SNEGSKA (reference sequence). The CDR3 totals 15 residues. J gave up 8 bases and V 7 bases, and 9 bases lay outside the gene matches. The DNA of the CDR3 is TGCAGTGAGCTGGGACTAGCGGGGGGGCCGGGTACGCAGTATTTT. This gives the protein CSELGLAGGPGTQYF.

This chain connects TRBV5-5 to TRBJ2-7; D not certain. This CDR3 contains 13 residues. Between the trimmed V and J ends, which lost 1 base and 6 bases, there was a span of 11 bases. CDR1 SGHKS and CDR2 YYEKEE come from the germline V gene (reference sequence). The CDR3 protein is CASSLTGQSEQYF. In DNA form, the CDR3 reads TGTGCCAGCAGCTTGACCGGGCAGTCCGAGCAGTACTTC.

This chain joins TRBV21-1 and TRBJ2-7; the D call in the table, TRBD1, was not verified against the DNA. TRBV21-1 is marked as a pseudogene. The CDR3 is 16 residues long. The CDR3 protein is CASSKVGIGGNYEQYF. The CDR3, as DNA: TGTGCCAGCAGCAAGGTCGGGATAGGGGGAAACTACGAGCAGTACTTC.

The table lists this clonotype with a few counts. The V and J genes are TRBV15 and TRBJ2-5, with 14 bases aligning to TRBD2. V lost 6 bases to trimming and J lost 5 bases; unmatched junction nucleotides: 8. The germline gives CDR1 LNHNV, CDR2 YYDKDF (reference sequence). CDR3 length: 16 residues. This CDR3 is CATSRTSGRLGETQYF. In DNA form, the CDR3 reads TGTGCCACCAGTAGGACTAGCGGGAGGCTTGGGGAGACCCAGTACTTC.

The chain has TRBV20-1 and TRBJ2-5; D may correspond to TRBD1 or TRBD2 (6 bases each). The CDR3 consists of 13 residues. Trimming stripped 3 bases from V and 5 bases from J, with 13 bases between. Germline V CDR1 and CDR2: DFQATT, SNEGSKA (reference sequence). In DNA form, the CDR3 reads TGCAGTGCTAGGAGGGGGGCAGGGGAGACCCAGTACTTC. Translating it yields CSARRGAGETQYF.

The V gene is TRBV29-1, the J gene TRBJ2-3; 8 bases agree with TRBD1. CDR3 size: 14 residues. Germline V gives CDR1 SQVTM, CDR2 ANQGSEA. Losses at the gene ends were 3 bases for V and 1 base for J; bases not matched to a gene: 3. The chain's CDR3 is CSVDLDRGTDTQYF. In DNA, the CDR3 is TGCAGCGTTGACTTGGACAGGGGCACAGATACGCAGTATTTT.

V usage is TRBV3-1 and J usage is TRBJ2-1; TRBD2 matches at 8 bases. The V segment lost 3 bases and the J segment 8 bases; nucleotides outside the gene matches: 15. Germline V CDR1 and CDR2: LGHDT, YNNKEL (reference sequence). This CDR3 is built from 17 residues. The CDR3 is CASSHLVGTRVLDEQFF. The CDR3 DNA reads as TGTGCCAGCAGCCATCTTGTGGGGACTAGAGTTTTAGATGAGCAGTTCTTC.

V and J are TRBV29-1 and TRBJ2-5; no firm D call. Per the germline V gene, CDR1 is SQVTM and CDR2 is ANQGSEA. Trimming removed 2 bases at V and 5 bases at J, with 21 bases between. The CDR3 is 16 amino acids. The CDR3 loop reads CSVEIGPPTVMETQYF. The CDR3 DNA follows: TGCAGCGTTGAAATTGGCCCCCCGACCGTTATGGAGACCCAGTACTTC.

CDR3 coding DNA: TGTGCCAGCAGTACGGGACAGGGGTCAGAGACCCAGTACTTC. The encoded protein is CASSTGQGSETQYF. The V call is TRBV2, the J call TRBJ2-5, with 10 nucleotides matching TRBD1. The CDR3 consists of 14 residues. Per germline, CDR1 SNHLY and CDR2 FYNNEI. Germline trimming cut 5 bases from V and 4 bases from J; bases unmatched to any gene: 4.

This clonotype has at least ten counts. The chain links TRBV5-1 to TRBJ2-1; D gene ambiguous. The CDR3 runs to 15 residues. In germline, CDR1 is SGHRS, CDR2 YFSETQ. V was trimmed by 2 bases and J by 0 bases, leaving 9 bases between them. CDR3 loop: CASSFGQSSYNEQFF. The CDR3 region has the DNA TGCGCCAGCAGCTTCGGCCAGAGCTCCTACAATGAGCAGTTCTTC.

This clonotype was seen a handful of times. The rearrangement links TRBV5-1 to TRBJ1-5; D possibly corresponds to TRBD1 (6 bases). The V gene's germline CDR1 is SGHRS and CDR2 YFSETQ. This CDR3 has 15 amino acids. The V end was cut by 5 bases, the J end by 6 bases, with 18 bases between. CDR3 residues: CASSQTGTFGQPQHF. CDR3 DNA sequence: TGCGCCAGCAGTCAGACCGGGACATTTGGTCAGCCCCAGCATTTT.

In DNA, the CDR3 is TGTGCCAGCAGCTTAGGTCCAGGGCTCTCCTACGAGCAGTACTTC. It is translated as CASSLGPGLSYEQYF. This sequence joins TRBV11-2 and TRBJ2-7; TRBD1 might be the D (5 bases). The CDR3 is made up of 15 amino acids. Germline-derived CDR1 and CDR2 are SGHAT and FQNNGV. V was clipped by 1 base and J by 0 bases, with 10 bases between them.

This clonotype came up many times. The rearrangement links TRBV7-9 to TRBJ2-7; no reliable D call. The CDR3 spans 12 residues. Trimming shortened V by 1 base and J by 4 bases, and 5 bases separated the two germline ends. Germline assignment: CDR1 SEHNR and CDR2 FQNEAQ (reference sequence). This CDR3 is CASSLGEYEQYF. CDR3 coding DNA: TGTGCCAGCAGCTTAGGAGAATACGAGCAGTACTTC.

The chain uses TRBV7-2 and TRBJ1-1; possibly TRBD1 for D (5 bases). Per the germline V gene, CDR1 is SGHTA and CDR2 is FQGNSA. The CDR3 loop spans 17 amino acids. The V end lost 5 bases, the J end lost 4 bases, and 23 bases lay between the germline ends. In nucleotides, the CDR3 is TGTGCCAGCAGCCCTTGGTGGCAGGGAAGTAGAGCCACTGAAGCTTTCTTT. This encodes CASSPWWQGSRATEAFF.

There are a few counts of this clonotype. The CDR3 sequence is CASKERMRDTQYF. The CDR3 DNA reads TGTGCCAGCAAAGAGCGAATGCGAGATACGCAGTATTTT. V and J are TRBV6-5 and TRBJ2-3; D is ambiguous. V was clipped by 7 bases and J by 5 bases, with 13 bases between them. Germline V gives CDR1 MNHEY, CDR2 SVGAGI. The CDR3 covers 13 residues.

The sample holds a few counts of this clonotype. The V and J genes are TRBV9 and TRBJ2-1; D gene uncertain. The CDR3 runs 13 residues. CDR1 is SGDLS, CDR2 YYNGEE, per germline. V dropped 1 base and J dropped 9 bases, with 11 bases sitting between them. CDR3 nucleotide sequence: TGTGCCAGCAGCGTACAGATAGACACTGAGCAGTTCTTC. Encoded protein: CASSVQIDTEQFF.